This is a list of T cell receptor beta chains from one sample in a study of monozygotic twins with inflammatory bowel disease. TCRdb re-called the 5' RACE reads; every CDR3 protein appears as one record, without DNA. This sample's table has fewer than 550,000 distinct CDR3 sequences. Specimen: blood. The receptor set was obtained from a human donor with ulcerative colitis or Crohn's disease, or a healthy co-twin of an affected twin (not recorded which). Each CDR3 is given with its conserved first and last residue. Fields, in order: J gene, V gene, CDR3 protein.

j_gene: TRBJ2-5
v_gene: TRBV12-3/TRBV12-4
CDR3aa: CASSPLNREETQYF

j_gene: TRBJ2-1
v_gene: TRBV7-9
CDR3aa: CASSSTGTSPREQFF

j_gene: TRBJ2-1
v_gene: TRBV20-1
CDR3aa: CSARAGGGNEQFF

j_gene: TRBJ2-1
v_gene: TRBV20-1
CDR3aa: CSARDGYYNEQFF

j_gene: TRBJ1-1
v_gene: TRBV5-1
CDR3aa: CASSFRQGDTEAFF

j_gene: TRBJ2-7
v_gene: TRBV5-1
CDR3aa: CASSLYGAQFSYEQYF

j_gene: TRBJ2-2
v_gene: TRBV7-2
CDR3aa: CASSPQRSNTGELFF

j_gene: TRBJ2-2
v_gene: TRBV29-1
CDR3aa: CSVRGDSRTGELFF

j_gene: TRBJ2-7
v_gene: TRBV20-1
CDR3aa: CSAPRSGQSSYEQYF

j_gene: TRBJ2-2
v_gene: TRBV7-6
CDR3aa: CASSLGSAGVAGELFF

j_gene: TRBJ1-2
v_gene: TRBV19
CDR3aa: CASSSYVFYGQSGYTF

j_gene: TRBJ1-6
v_gene: TRBV5-1
CDR3aa: CATQREPSGSPLHF

j_gene: TRBJ1-4
v_gene: TRBV20-1
CDR3aa: CSADRVSEKLFF

j_gene: TRBJ1-1
v_gene: TRBV6-5
CDR3aa: CASSLDRGAMNTEAFF

j_gene: TRBJ1-2
v_gene: TRBV20-1
CDR3aa: CSADRQSRGYTF

j_gene: TRBJ1-1
v_gene: TRBV7-2
CDR3aa: CASSLESVRNTEAFF

j_gene: TRBJ2-7
v_gene: TRBV3-1
CDR3aa: CASSQVAATFREQYF

j_gene: TRBJ2-1
v_gene: TRBV7-3
CDR3aa: CASSLISGTYNEQFF

j_gene: TRBJ2-7
v_gene: TRBV10-3
CDR3aa: CAISEKPPYEQYF